The 7 T cell receptor beta chains given below trace back to one sample, sequenced in a study of blood T cell repertoires in COVID-19. Clones were read by immunoSEQ multiplex PCR, and TCRdb kept only the in-frame ones, dropping some. The profile shows 200,000 to 300,000 clones, 88% of them singletons. The specimen was PBMCs or T cells enriched from blood (not recorded which). These receptors came from a woman aged 35 to 49 with acute COVID-19.

Concerning this clone: Other DNA sequences in this specimen translate into the identical CDR3. The chain couples TRBV28 to TRBJ2-7; a weak D match, TRBD2 (5 bases). Germline assignment: CDR1 MDHEN and CDR2 SYDVKM. This CDR3 has 10 amino acids. Trimming pared 8 bases from V and 4 bases from J, leaving 6 bases between. This chain's CDR3 is CASRGYEQYF. The CDR3 coding sequence is TGTGCCAGCCGGGGTTACGAGCAGTACTTC.

The chain employs TRBV18 and TRBJ1-2, with 7 nucleotides matching TRBD1. Germline CDR1 reads KGHSH; CDR2 reads LQKENI. V lost 3 bases to trimming and J lost 4 bases; unmatched junction nucleotides: 5. The CDR3 length is 14 residues. The CDR3 DNA reads TGTGCCAGCTCACCCGTGGGACAGCTCTATGGCTACACCTTC. Its translation is CASSPVGQLYGYTF.

The chain uses TRBV28 and TRBJ1-4; possible D gene TRBD1, 5 bases. CDR1 is MDHEN, CDR2 SYDVKM, per germline. The CDR3 totals 17 residues. Trimming left V 3 bases short and J 0 bases short, with 14 bases between. The CDR3 protein is CASSFSAGLATNEKLFF. The CDR3 DNA sequence: TGTGCCAGCAGTTTTTCCGCAGGGCTTGCAACTAATGAAAAACTGTTTTTT.

The V and J genes are TRBV11-3 and TRBJ2-1; TRBD2 aligns across 7 bases. The CDR3 consists of 16 residues. The V and J ends lost 5 bases and 9 bases, in that order; junction bases with no gene match: 16. Germline values: CDR1 SGHNT, CDR2 YENEEA. The CDR3 loop is CASSPAGERENGEQFF. The CDR3 nucleotides are TGTGCCAGCAGCCCAGCAGGCGAGCGGGAAAACGGTGAGCAGTTCTTC.

The V and J genes are TRBV19 and TRBJ1-5; TRBD1 agrees at 8 bases. Germline CDR1 and CDR2: LNHDA and SQIVND (reference sequence). This CDR3 has 15 amino acids. The V segment lost 5 bases and the J segment 2 bases; nucleotides outside the gene matches: 5. CDR3 coding DNA: TGTGCCAGTAGTCCGGACAGGGTTGGCAATCAGCCCCAGCATTTT. This gives the protein CASSPDRVGNQPQHF.

The chain combines TRBV7-9 with TRBJ2-1; weak D call: TRBD2 (6 bases). This CDR3 comprises 14 residues. Trimming stripped 1 base from V and 5 bases from J, with 9 bases between. The germline gives CDR1 SEHNR, CDR2 FQNEAQ (reference sequence). The CDR3 sequence is CASSLVTGDNEQFF. The CDR3 bases are TGTGCCAGCAGCTTAGTTACGGGGGACAATGAGCAGTTCTTC.

This rearrangement joins TRBV11-2 to TRBJ2-5, with TRBD2 as a possible D gene (6 bases). This CDR3 is 16 amino acids long. V shed 5 bases and J shed 1 base, with 17 bases lying between them. From germline, CDR1 is SGHAT and CDR2 FQNNGV. CDR3 nucleotides: TGTGCCAGCAGCCGCATATGGGGAGCGGGCCAAGAGACCCAGTACTTC. Translating gives CASSRIWGAGQETQYF.